Following are 7 T cell receptor beta chains from one sample sequenced in a study of cytomegalovirus exposure and HLA in healthy donors. The repertoire was sequenced with immunoSEQ multiplex PCR; TCRdb's copy has only in-frame clones and lacks some. The sample lists roughly 120,000 clones, about 88% occurring once. Sequences were obtained from PBMCs. These TCRs come from a man younger than 35 in good health and CMV-seropositive.

The chain has TRBV7-2 and TRBJ1-5, with D hard to call. The CDR3 extends over 13 amino acids. The germline V gene has CDR1 SGHTA and CDR2 FQGNSA. The V end was cut by 1 base, the J end by 7 bases, with 8 bases between. DNA for the CDR3: TGTGCCAGCAGCTTAGATTCGGGGCAGCCCCAGCATTTT. It translates to CASSLDSGQPQHF.

The chain recombines TRBV2 with TRBJ1-1; no definite D call. Germline lookup yields CDR1 SNHLY and CDR2 FYNNEI. V dropped 9 bases and J dropped 0 bases, with 14 bases sitting between them. The CDR3 spans 14 residues. CDR3 nucleotide sequence: TGTGCCAGAGTTACGACGGGGTTGAACACTGAAGCTTTCTTT. This codes for CARVTTGLNTEAFF. Together with reference TRBV2 and TRBJ1-1, the CDR3 gives the full variable domain: EPEVTQTPSHQVTQMGQEVILRCVPISNHLYFYWYRQILGQKVEFLVSFYNNEISEKSEIFDDQFSVERPDGSNFTLKIRSTKLEDSAMYFCARVTTGLNTEAFFGQGTRLTVV.

This clone was counted only a few times. This rearrangement joins TRBV10-2 to TRBJ1-6; D possibly corresponds to TRBD1 (5 bases). In germline, CDR1 is WSHSY, CDR2 SAAADI. The length of the CDR3 is 15 residues. V lost 6 bases and J 8 bases, leaving 17 bases between the germline ends. The CDR3 protein is CASRETAAMDSPLHF. The CDR3 DNA reads TGCGCCAGCAGGGAGACAGCGGCCATGGATTCACCCCTCCACTTT.

As to this clone: The junction does not match germline at one end; this may be a read error. The genes are TRBV7-6 and TRBJ2-7; TRBD1 might be the D (6 bases). The CDR3 covers 15 residues. CDR1 and CDR2 from the germline V gene are SGHVS and FNYEAQ. The CDR3 sequence: CASSLVVQGSSEQYF. The CDR3 nucleotides read TGTGCCAGCAGCTTAGTTGTACAGGGTTCCTCCGAGCAGTACTTC.

V gene TRBV9 combines with J gene TRBJ1-4, with 9 bases fitting TRBD1. The germline CDR1 and CDR2 sequences are SGDLS and YYNGEE. Germline trimming cut 0 bases from V and 0 bases from J; bases unmatched to any gene: 15. The CDR3 is made up of 21 amino acids. DNA for the CDR3: TGTGCCAGCAGCGTAGGTGGGGGTAAAGGGACAGGGAGAGCAACTAATGAAAAACTGTTTTTT. Its protein product is CASSVGGGKGTGRATNEKLFF.

The chain carries TRBV5-1 and TRBJ2-7, with D possibly being TRBD1 (5 bases). The CDR3 runs to 15 residues. Deletions cut 2 bases from V and 4 bases from J, with 16 bases between. CDR1 SGHRS and CDR2 YFSETQ come from the germline V gene. Here the CDR3 DNA reads TGCGCCAGCAGCTTCGACCCGACAGTATGGTACGAGCAGTACTTC. Translation: CASSFDPTVWYEQYF.

This chain uses TRBV6-1 with TRBJ1-5, with a possible D match to TRBD1 (6 bases). Germline CDR1 reads MNHNS; CDR2 reads SASEGT. The CDR3 spans 14 residues. V lost 7 bases to trimming and J lost 2 bases, with 12 bases between them. CDR3 protein: CASKQGRGNQPQHF. Written as DNA, the CDR3 is TGTGCCAGCAAGCAGGGGAGAGGCAATCAGCCCCAGCATTTT.